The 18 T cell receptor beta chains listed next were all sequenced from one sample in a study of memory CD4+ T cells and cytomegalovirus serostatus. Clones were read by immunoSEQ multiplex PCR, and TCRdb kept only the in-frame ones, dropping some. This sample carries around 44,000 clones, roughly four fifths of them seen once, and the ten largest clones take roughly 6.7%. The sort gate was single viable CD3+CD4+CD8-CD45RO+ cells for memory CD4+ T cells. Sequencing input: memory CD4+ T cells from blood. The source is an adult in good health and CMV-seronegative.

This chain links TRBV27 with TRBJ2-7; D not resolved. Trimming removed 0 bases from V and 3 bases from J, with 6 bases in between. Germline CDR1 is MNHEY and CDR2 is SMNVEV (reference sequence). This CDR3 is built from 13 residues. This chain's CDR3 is CASSLSSFYEQYF. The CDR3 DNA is TGTGCCAGCAGTTTATCCTCATTCTACGAGCAGTACTTC.

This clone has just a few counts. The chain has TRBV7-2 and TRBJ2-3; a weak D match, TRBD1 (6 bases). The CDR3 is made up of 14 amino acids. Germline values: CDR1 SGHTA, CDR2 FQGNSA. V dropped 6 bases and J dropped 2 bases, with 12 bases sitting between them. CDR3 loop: CASSRQVNTDTQYF. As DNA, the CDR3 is TGTGCCAGCAGTCGACAGGTCAACACAGATACGCAGTATTTT.

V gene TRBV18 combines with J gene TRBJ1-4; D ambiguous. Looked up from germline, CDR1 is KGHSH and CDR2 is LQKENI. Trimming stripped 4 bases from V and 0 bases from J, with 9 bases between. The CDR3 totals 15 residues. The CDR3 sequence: CASSRSPATNEKLFF. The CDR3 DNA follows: TGTGCCAGCTCACGAAGTCCGGCAACTAATGAAAAACTGTTTTTT.

The CDR3 nucleotides read TGTGCCAGCAGCTTAGGTGAAGGGACAGAGACCCAGTACTTC. The encoded protein is CASSLGEGTETQYF. The chain combines TRBV7-8 with TRBJ2-5; D may correspond to TRBD1 or TRBD2 (5 bases each). Looked up from germline, CDR1 is SGHVS and CDR2 is FQNEAQ. V dropped 1 base and J dropped 4 bases, with 10 bases sitting between them. The CDR3 sequence is 14 residues long.

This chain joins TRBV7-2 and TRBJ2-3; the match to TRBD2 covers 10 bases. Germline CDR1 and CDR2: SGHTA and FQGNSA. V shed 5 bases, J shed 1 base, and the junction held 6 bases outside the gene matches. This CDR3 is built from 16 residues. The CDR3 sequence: CASSELTSGGTDTQYF. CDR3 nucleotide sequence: TGTGCCAGCAGCGAACTCACTAGCGGGGGCACAGATACGCAGTATTTT.

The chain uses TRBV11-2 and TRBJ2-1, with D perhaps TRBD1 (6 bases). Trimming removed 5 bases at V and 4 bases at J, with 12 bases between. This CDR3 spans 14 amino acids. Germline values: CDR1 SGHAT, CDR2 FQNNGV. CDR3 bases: TGTGCCAGCAGCCCAAGCAGGGGATACAATGAGCAGTTCTTC. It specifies CASSPSRGYNEQFF.

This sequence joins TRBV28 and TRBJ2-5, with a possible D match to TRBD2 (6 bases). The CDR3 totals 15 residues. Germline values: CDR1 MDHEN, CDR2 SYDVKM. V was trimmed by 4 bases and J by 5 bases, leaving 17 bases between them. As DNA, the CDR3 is TGTGCCAGCAGTTCCTTTTTAGGGACTGGGGAGACCCAGTACTTC. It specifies CASSSFLGTGETQYF.

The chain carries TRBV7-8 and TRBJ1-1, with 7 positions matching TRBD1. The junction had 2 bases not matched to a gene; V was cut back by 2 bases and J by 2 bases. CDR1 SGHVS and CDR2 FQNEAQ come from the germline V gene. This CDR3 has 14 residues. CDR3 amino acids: CASSLNRGNTEAFF. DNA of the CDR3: TGTGCCAGCAGCTTAAACAGGGGCAACACTGAAGCTTTCTTT.

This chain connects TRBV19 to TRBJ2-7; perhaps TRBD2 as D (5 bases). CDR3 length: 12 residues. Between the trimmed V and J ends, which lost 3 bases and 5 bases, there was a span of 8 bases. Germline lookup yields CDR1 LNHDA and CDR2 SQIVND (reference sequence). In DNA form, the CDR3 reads TGTGCCAGTAGTATCCGGGAAGACGAGCAGTACTTC. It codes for CASSIREDEQYF.

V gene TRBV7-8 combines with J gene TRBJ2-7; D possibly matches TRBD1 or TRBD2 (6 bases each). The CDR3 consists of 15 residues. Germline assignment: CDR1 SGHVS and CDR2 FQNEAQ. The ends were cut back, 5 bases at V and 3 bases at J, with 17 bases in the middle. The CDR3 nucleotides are TGTGCCAGCAGCGTACAGCTAGGAGGGGGCTACGAGCAGTACTTC. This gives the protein CASSVQLGGGYEQYF.

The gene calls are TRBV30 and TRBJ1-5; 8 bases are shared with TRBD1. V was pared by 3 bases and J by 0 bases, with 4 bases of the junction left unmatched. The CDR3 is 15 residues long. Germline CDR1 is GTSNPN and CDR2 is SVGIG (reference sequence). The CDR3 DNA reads TGTGCCTGGAGCCGAGACAGGGGTAGCAATCAGCCCCAGCATTTT. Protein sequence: CAWSRDRGSNQPQHF. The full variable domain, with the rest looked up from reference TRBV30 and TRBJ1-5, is SQTIHQWPATLVQPVGSPLSLECTVEGTSNPNLYWYRQAAGRGLQLLFYSVGIGQISSEVPQNLSASRPQDRQFILSSKKLLLSDSGFYLCAWSRDRGSNQPQHFGDGTRLSIL.

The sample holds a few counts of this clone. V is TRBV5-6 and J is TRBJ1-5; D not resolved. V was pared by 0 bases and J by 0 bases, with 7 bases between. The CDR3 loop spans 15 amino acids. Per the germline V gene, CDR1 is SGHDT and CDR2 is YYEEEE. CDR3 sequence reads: CASSLGPYSNQPQHF. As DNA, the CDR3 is TGTGCCAGCAGCTTGGGACCATATAGCAATCAGCCCCAGCATTTT.

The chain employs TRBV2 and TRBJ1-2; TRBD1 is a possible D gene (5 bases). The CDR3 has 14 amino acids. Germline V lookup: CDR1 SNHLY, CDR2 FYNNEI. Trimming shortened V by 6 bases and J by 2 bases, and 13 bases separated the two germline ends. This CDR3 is CASSPQGFNYGYTF. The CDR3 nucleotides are TGTGCCAGCAGCCCGCAGGGCTTCAACTATGGCTACACCTTC.

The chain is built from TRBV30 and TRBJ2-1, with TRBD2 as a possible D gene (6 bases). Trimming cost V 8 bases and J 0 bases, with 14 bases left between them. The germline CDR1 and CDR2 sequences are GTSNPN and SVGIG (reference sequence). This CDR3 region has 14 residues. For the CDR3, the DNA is TGTGCCGGTATAGCGGAAAGCTCCTACAATGAGCAGTTCTTC. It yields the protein CAGIAESSYNEQFF.

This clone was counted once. In DNA, the CDR3 is TGCGCCAGCAGCCAAACGGACCCTTCTAGAGAGCAGTACTTC. It codes for CASSQTDPSREQYF. The chain joins TRBV4-1 to TRBJ2-7; no reliable D call. CDR3 length equals 14 residues. Trimming removed 2 bases at V and 7 bases at J, with 15 bases between. In germline, CDR1 is MGHRA, CDR2 YSYEKL.

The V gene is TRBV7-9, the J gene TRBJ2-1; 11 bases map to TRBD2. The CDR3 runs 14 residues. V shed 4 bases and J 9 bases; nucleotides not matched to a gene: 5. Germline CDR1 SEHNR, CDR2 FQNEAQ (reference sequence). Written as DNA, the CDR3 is TGTGCCAGCAGCTCTAGCGGGAGGTTTCTTGAGCAGTTCTTC. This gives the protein CASSSSGRFLEQFF.

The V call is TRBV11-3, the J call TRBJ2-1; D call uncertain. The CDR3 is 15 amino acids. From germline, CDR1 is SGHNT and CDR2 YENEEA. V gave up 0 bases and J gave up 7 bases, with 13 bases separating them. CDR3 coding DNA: TGTGCCAGCAGCTTAGAGGGCGAGACCGGTAATGAGCAGTTCTTC. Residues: CASSLEGETGNEQFF.

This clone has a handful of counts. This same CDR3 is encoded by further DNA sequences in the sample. CDR3 in DNA: TGCGCCAGCAGCCAAGATATTTCCGGGGAGCTGTTTTTT. Translating it yields CASSQDISGELFF. The chain employs TRBV4-3 and TRBJ2-2; D remains ambiguous. V was trimmed by 0 bases and J by 6 bases, leaving 5 bases between them. The CDR3 loop spans 13 amino acids. CDR1 is LGHNA, CDR2 YSLEER, per germline.